The 17 T cell receptor beta chains in this list originate from one sample, sequenced in a study of shared clonotypes between healthy human individuals. Produced via immunoSEQ multiplex PCR; TCRdb's table is partial and in-frame only. The sample holds 1.4 million or so clones, 98% seen once. The material sequenced was naive CD4+ T cells sorted from blood. Regarding subset: CD45RA+ positively selected. Every receptor here comes from a man younger than 40 in good health.

Points on this clone: Other DNA sequences within the sample encode an identical CDR3. The CDR3 DNA follows: TGTGCCAGCAGTGAAGGCCGCGATCAGCCCCAGCATTTT. Translation gives CASSEGRDQPQHF. The chain has TRBV6-1 and TRBJ1-5; D gene unclear. This CDR3 comprises 13 residues. V gave up 1 base and J gave up 5 bases, with 6 bases separating them. CDR1 and CDR2 from the germline V gene are MNHNS and SASEGT.

This rearrangement joins TRBV11-2 to TRBJ2-5, with unresolved D. The CDR3 is 13 residues long. CDR1 SGHAT and CDR2 FQNNGV come from the germline V gene. V was shortened by 3 bases and J by 5 bases, with 10 bases between the two germline ends. CDR3 DNA sequence: TGTGCCAGCAGCTTTAGTGAGCGCGAGACCCAGTACTTC. Its translation: CASSFSERETQYF.

This chain connects TRBV19 to TRBJ2-5, with 7 positions matching TRBD1. With V trimmed by 5 bases and J by 3 bases, 9 bases remained unmatched. CDR1 and CDR2 (germline): LNHDA, SQIVND (reference sequence). This CDR3 comprises 15 residues. CDR3: CASSGSGTAKETQYF. The CDR3 DNA sequence: TGTGCCAGTAGTGGCTCAGGGACAGCAAAAGAGACCCAGTACTTC.

V and J are TRBV20-1 and TRBJ2-1, with D uncertain. The CDR3 has 11 amino acids. Germline values: CDR1 DFQATT, CDR2 SNEGSKA (reference sequence). V was cut by 6 bases and J by 7 bases, with 10 bases left in between. CDR3: CSAVRFNEQFF. CDR3 nucleotides: TGCAGTGCGGTCAGGTTTAATGAGCAGTTCTTC.

Notes on this clone: Other nucleotide sequences from this sample produce the same CDR3. The chain is built from TRBV20-1 and TRBJ2-7; D is undetermined. The germline V gene has CDR1 DFQATT and CDR2 SNEGSKA (reference sequence). Trimming removed 5 bases at V and 6 bases at J, with 8 bases between. CDR3 size: 10 residues. CDR3 DNA: TGCAGTGCTCTTCGGGCCGAGCAGTACTTC. Translation gives CSALRAEQYF.

The gene calls are TRBV7-2 and TRBJ2-3; D remains unclear. V gave up 3 bases and J gave up 2 bases, with 21 bases separating them. The length of the CDR3 is 18 residues. Germline V gives CDR1 SGHTA, CDR2 FQGNSA. The CDR3 region is CASSFHTPGFYNTDTQYF. CDR3 DNA: TGTGCCAGCAGCTTCCACACCCCGGGTTTTTACAACACAGATACGCAGTATTTT.

The gene calls are TRBV10-1 and TRBJ2-3; the match to TRBD2 covers 9 bases. This CDR3 is built from 16 residues. Germline CDR1 WNHNN, CDR2 SYGVQD (reference sequence). V shed 6 bases, J shed 1 base, and the junction held 8 bases outside the gene matches. The CDR3 here is CASSPISGSGTDTQYF. DNA for the CDR3: TGCGCCAGCAGCCCAATTAGCGGGAGCGGCACAGATACGCAGTATTTT.

V usage is TRBV7-8 and J usage is TRBJ2-5; D possibly matches TRBD1 or TRBD2 (5 bases each). The CDR3 extends over 16 amino acids. V was cut by 5 bases and J by 2 bases, with 18 bases left in between. Germline V gene lookup returns CDR1 SGHVS and CDR2 FQNEAQ. The CDR3, as DNA: TGTGCCAGCAGCCCCCGAGGGGCAGTCCTACAAGAGACCCAGTACTTC. Amino acids: CASSPRGAVLQETQYF.

V gene TRBV28 combines with J gene TRBJ2-1; D possibly corresponds to TRBD1 (5 bases). The CDR3 sequence is 15 residues long. Germline CDR1 MDHEN, CDR2 SYDVKM. Trimming took 3 bases from V and 5 from J, leaving 14 bases between them. CDR3 bases: TGTGCCAGCAGTTTTGGGGCCTTCCGGGACAATGAGCAGTTCTTC. Translating it yields CASSFGAFRDNEQFF.

The CDR3 region is CAWSRTGGQPQHF. CDR3 in DNA: TGTGCCTGGAGCCGGACAGGGGGTCAGCCCCAGCATTTT. The chain joins TRBV30 to TRBJ1-5; 10 bases map to TRBD1. The CDR3 spans 13 residues. V trimming: 3 bases; J trimming: 6 bases; junction bases outside the gene matches: 2. From germline, CDR1 is GTSNPN and CDR2 SVGIG (reference sequence).

V usage is TRBV6-4 and J usage is TRBJ2-7; 8 nucleotides match TRBD1. This CDR3 region has 17 residues. Germline-derived CDR1 and CDR2 are MRHNA and SNTAGT. Losses at the gene ends were 4 bases for V and 0 bases for J; bases not matched to a gene: 11. The CDR3 here is CASSGPPTGASSYEQYF. CDR3 DNA: TGTGCCAGCAGTGGCCCCCCGACAGGGGCAAGCTCCTACGAGCAGTACTTC.

In DNA form, the CDR3 reads TGTGCCAGCAGTTTGATTGGAAGTACTGGGGCCAACGTCCTGACTTTC. The encoded protein is CASSLIGSTGANVLTF. The rearrangement uses TRBV28 and TRBJ2-6; D not resolved. The CDR3 consists of 16 residues. From germline, CDR1 is MDHEN and CDR2 SYDVKM. Trimming removed 3 bases at V and 2 bases at J, with 11 bases between.

This sequence joins TRBV19 and TRBJ2-3; TRBD2 matches 8 bases. Unmatched junction bases numbered 7, after V lost 7 bases and J lost 1 base. From germline, CDR1 is LNHDA and CDR2 SQIVND (reference sequence). The CDR3 loop spans 15 amino acids. The CDR3: CASTLGGLGTDTQYF. In nucleotides, the CDR3 is TGTGCCAGTACCCTAGGGGGACTAGGCACAGATACGCAGTATTTT.

The V call is TRBV7-9, the J call TRBJ2-7; D perhaps matches TRBD2 (5 bases). V gave up 1 base and J gave up 0 bases, with 10 bases separating them. The CDR3 runs 15 residues. Germline lookup yields CDR1 SEHNR and CDR2 FQNEAQ (reference sequence). The CDR3 DNA sequence: TGTGCCAGCAGCTTAGGGGAGCGGAACTCCTACGAGCAGTACTTC. This gives the protein CASSLGERNSYEQYF.

The chain combines TRBV29-1 with TRBJ2-7, with 7 bases fitting TRBD2. The germline V gene has CDR1 SQVTM and CDR2 ANQGSEA. There are 14 residues in the CDR3. V was pared by 5 bases and J by 3 bases, with 10 bases of the junction left unmatched. The CDR3 sequence is CSVTTSSHYYEQYF. The CDR3 DNA is TGCAGCGTTACGACTAGCTCCCATTACTACGAGCAGTACTTC.

V usage is TRBV5-1 and J usage is TRBJ2-1; D is perhaps TRBD2 (6 bases). The germline V gene encodes CDR1 SGHRS and CDR2 YFSETQ. Trimming removed 4 bases from V and 0 bases from J, with 20 bases in between. CDR3 length: 18 residues. The CDR3 protein is CASSPLLSGTFSYNEQFF. The CDR3 coding sequence is TGCGCCAGCAGCCCACTCCTATCCGGGACTTTCTCCTACAATGAGCAGTTCTTC. The full variable domain, completed using reference TRBV5-1 and TRBJ2-1, is KAGVTQTPRYLIKTRGQQVTLSCSPISGHRSVSWYQQTPGQGLQFLFEYFSETQRNKGNFPGRFSGRQFSNSRSEMNVSTLELGDSALYLCASSPLLSGTFSYNEQFFGPGTRLTVL.

This chain uses TRBV9 with TRBJ1-2; D might be TRBD1 (6 bases). This CDR3 has 14 residues. Trimming removed 3 bases from V and 4 bases from J, with 13 bases in between. The germline gives CDR1 SGDLS, CDR2 YYNGEE. The chain's CDR3 is CASSATGLAYGYTF. In DNA, the CDR3 is TGTGCCAGCAGCGCGACAGGCTTGGCCTATGGCTACACCTTC.